The entry below describes one T cell receptor beta chain. The antigen is undetermined. The CDR3 does not close with the conserved phenylalanine or tryptophan, likely indicating a read error. The DNA is omitted, as the CDR3 cannot be located on it reliably, and the CDR3 follows TCRdb's listing. The sample is drawn from a study of tumor-infiltrating lymphocytes in primary liver carcinoma. Overall study context: Staging placed the tumors at T1-T3 N0M0, and they measured roughly 4.2 to 10 cm across. Each sample had roughly 3.5 to 8 million productive TCRbeta reads regardless of tissue type. Findings of the study overall: Tumor-adjacent and tumor-blood pairs showed less overlap than tumor region pairs. A significantly higher top-250-clone fraction was recorded for tumors than for blood (p = 0.039).

Unsorted whole blood supplied the RNA, and germline DNA was extracted too. Making TCR beta cDNA involved approximately 0.5 ug total RNA and a constant-region primer. Slightly modified ARM-PCR, run as three nested multiplex PCR rounds, produced the TCR beta libraries. In the first two PCR rounds, TRBV1-TRBV30 forward primers were paired with a C-beta reverse primer, and each round lasted approximately 10 cycles. MiXCR, run by TCRdb on the multiplex PCR reads, gives a single entry per CDR3 protein. The repertoire includes about 330,000 distinct CDR3 sequences, less than 75% of them detected once, and approximately 5.9% sits in the top ten. Germline CDR1 is SGHAT and CDR2 is FQDESV (reference sequence). 12 amino acids form the CDR3, both terminal residues included.

Input material: peripheral blood. This receptor was identified in a man aged 40-55 years with primary liver carcinoma and hepatitis B virus infection. The chain has TRBV11-1 and TRBJ2-1; the table's D call TRBD2 went unverified against the DNA. The CDR3 loop is CASSPSGSTMFL.